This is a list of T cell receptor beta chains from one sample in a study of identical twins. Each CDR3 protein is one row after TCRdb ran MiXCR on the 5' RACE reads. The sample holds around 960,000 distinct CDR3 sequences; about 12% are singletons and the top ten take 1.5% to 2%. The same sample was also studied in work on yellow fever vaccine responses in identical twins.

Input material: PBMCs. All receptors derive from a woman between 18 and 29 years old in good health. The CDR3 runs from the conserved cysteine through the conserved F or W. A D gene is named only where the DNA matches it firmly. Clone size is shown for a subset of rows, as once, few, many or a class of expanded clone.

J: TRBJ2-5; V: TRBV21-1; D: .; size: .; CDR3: CASSKPPGPRGETQYF; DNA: TGTGCCAGCAGCAAACCGCCGGGACCCAGGGGGGAGACCCAGTACTTC
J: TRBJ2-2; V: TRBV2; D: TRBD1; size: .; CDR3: CATGDRGGGELFF; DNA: TGTGCCACCGGGGACAGGGGGGGCGGGGAGCTGTTTTTT
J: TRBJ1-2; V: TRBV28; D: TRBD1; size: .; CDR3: CASSLGDRGGGGYTF; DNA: TGTGCCAGCAGTTTGGGTGACAGGGGAGGTGGTGGCTACACCTTC
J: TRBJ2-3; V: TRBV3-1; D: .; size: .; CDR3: CASSQVLGNADTQYF; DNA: TGTGCCAGCAGCCAAGTTCTAGGGAACGCAGATACGCAGTATTTT
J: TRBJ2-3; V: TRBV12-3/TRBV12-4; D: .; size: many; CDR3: CASSFGLTTDTQYF; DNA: TGTGCCAGCAGTTTTGGACTAACCACAGATACGCAGTATTTT
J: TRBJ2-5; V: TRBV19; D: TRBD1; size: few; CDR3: CASSISGGRETQYF; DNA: TGTGCCAGTAGTATTTCAGGGGGAAGAGAAACCCAGTACTTC
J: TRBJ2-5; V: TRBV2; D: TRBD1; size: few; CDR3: CASSEARTGQETQYF; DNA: TGTGCCAGCAGTGAAGCAAGGACAGGACAAGAGACCCAGTACTTC
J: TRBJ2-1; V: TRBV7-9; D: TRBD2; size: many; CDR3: CASSGLLAGNRNEQFF; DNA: TGTGCCAGCAGCGGCTTACTAGCGGGGAACCGCAATGAGCAGTTCTTC
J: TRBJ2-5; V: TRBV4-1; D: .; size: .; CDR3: CASSQGTGRTETQYF; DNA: TGCGCCAGCAGCCAAGGGACGGGGCGCACAGAGACCCAGTACTTC
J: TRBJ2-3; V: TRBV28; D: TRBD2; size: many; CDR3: CASRSGGTDTQYF; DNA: TGTGCCAGCAGGAGCGGGGGCACAGATACGCAGTATTTT
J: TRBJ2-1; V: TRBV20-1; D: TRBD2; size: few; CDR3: CSAIVSPGGSSYNEQFF; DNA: TGCAGTGCTATAGTCTCACCGGGGGGTAGCTCCTACAATGAGCAGTTCTTC
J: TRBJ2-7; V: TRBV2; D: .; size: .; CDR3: CASSEVADSYEQYF; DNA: TGTGCCAGCAGTGAAGTGGCGGATTCCTACGAGCAGTACTTC
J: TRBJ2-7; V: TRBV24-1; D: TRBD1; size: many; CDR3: CATRDRGNEQYF; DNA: TGTGCCACCAGGGACAGGGGAAACGAGCAGTACTTC
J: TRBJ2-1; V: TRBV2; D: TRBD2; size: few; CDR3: CASNREAGAFVNEQFF; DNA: TGTGCCAGCAATCGAGAAGCGGGAGCCTTCGTCAATGAGCAGTTCTTC
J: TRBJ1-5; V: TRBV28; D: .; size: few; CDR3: CASSGPNQPQHF; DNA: TGTGCCAGCAGTGGCCCCAATCAGCCCCAGCATTTT
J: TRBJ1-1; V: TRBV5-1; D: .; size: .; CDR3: CASSGSGMNTEAFF; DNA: TGCGCCAGCAGCGGCTCAGGGATGAACACTGAAGCTTTCTTT
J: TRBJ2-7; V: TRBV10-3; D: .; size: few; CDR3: CAISDYSDYEQYF; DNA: TGTGCCATCAGCGACTACTCTGATTACGAGCAGTACTTC
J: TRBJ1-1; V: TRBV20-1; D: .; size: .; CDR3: CSAREIRPGEAFF; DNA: TGCAGTGCTAGGGAGATTAGGCCTGGTGAAGCTTTCTTT
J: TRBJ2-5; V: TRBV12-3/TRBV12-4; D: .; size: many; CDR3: CASMSETQYF; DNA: TGTGCCAGCATGTCAGAGACCCAGTACTTC
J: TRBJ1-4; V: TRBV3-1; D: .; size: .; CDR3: CASSGRGGEKLFF; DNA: TGTGCCAGCAGCGGACGGGGAGGGGAAAAACTGTTTTTT
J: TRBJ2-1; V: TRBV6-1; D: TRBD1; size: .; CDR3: CASSQTGEIWEQFF; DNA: TGTGCCAGCAGCCAGACAGGGGAGATTTGGGAGCAGTTCTTC
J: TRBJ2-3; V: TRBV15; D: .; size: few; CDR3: CATSRGPGGRTDTQYF; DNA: TGTGCCACCAGCAGAGGCCCAGGGGGGCGGACAGATACGCAGTATTTT
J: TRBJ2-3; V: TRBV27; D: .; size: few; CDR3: CASSLVSDWAKDTQYF; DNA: TGTGCCAGCAGTTTGGTCTCGGACTGGGCGAAGGATACGCAGTATTTT
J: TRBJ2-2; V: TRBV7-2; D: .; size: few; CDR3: CASSLDSLNTGELFF; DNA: TGTGCCAGCAGCTTGGACAGCCTCAACACCGGGGAGCTGTTTTTT
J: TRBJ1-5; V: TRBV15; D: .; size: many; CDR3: CATSRDPSQPQHF; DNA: TGTGCCACCAGCAGAGATCCTAGTCAGCCCCAGCATTTT